Below, 28 T cell receptor beta chains from the same sample are listed, as sequenced in a study of CD8+ T cells in alopecia areata. The sequencing template was cDNA reverse transcribed from extracted RNA. TCRdb's table, derived via immunoSEQ multiplex PCR, lists solely in-frame clones and lacks some. The table records over 200,000 clones, 64% of them present only once. Treatment in this sample: oral pan-JAK inhibitor, 5-10 mg twice daily. The source material was CD4+ T cells sorted from blood, sampled at week 4, from a patient treated with tofacitinib. These receptor sequences come from a human donor with alopecia areata.

The chain is built from TRBV2 and TRBJ1-1; no definite D call. The CDR3 spans 13 residues. Trimming pared 6 bases from V and 5 bases from J, leaving 13 bases between. The V gene's germline CDR1 is SNHLY and CDR2 FYNNEI. The CDR3 spells CASRGPSYTEAFF. DNA of the CDR3: TGTGCCAGCAGGGGTCCGAGTTATACTGAAGCTTTCTTT.

The table lists this clone with a few counts. The J gene is TRBJ1-3, the V gene TRBV4-2; 9 bases match TRBD1. J lost 4 bases, V lost 4 bases, and 5 bases had no gene match. CDR1 and CDR2 from the germline V gene are LGHNA and YNFKEQ. This CDR3 region has 15 residues. Here the CDR3 reads CASSPGTGRGNTIYF. The CDR3 DNA reads TGTGCCAGCAGCCCAGGGACAGGGAGAGGAAACACCATATATTTT.

The V and J genes are TRBV2 and TRBJ2-6; D is ambiguous. Germline-derived CDR1 and CDR2 are SNHLY and FYNNEI. The V gene lost 3 bases and the J gene lost 0 bases, with 6 bases spanning the gap. The CDR3 spans 15 residues. As DNA, the CDR3 is TGTGCCAGCAGTGATGCTGACTCTGGGGCCAACGTCCTGACTTTC. It encodes CASSDADSGANVLTF.

The V gene is TRBV7-9, the J gene TRBJ1-2, with a tentative D call TRBD1 (6 bases). CDR1 is SEHNR and CDR2 is FQNEAQ in the germline V gene (reference sequence). This CDR3 has 14 amino acids. V lost 0 bases, J lost 7 bases, and 12 bases lay in between. The CDR3 DNA is TGTGCCAGCAGCTTAGCCCCAGGGGTGGTTGGCTACACCTTC. Its protein is CASSLAPGVVGYTF. Full variable domain (remainder filled in from reference TRBV7-9 and TRBJ1-2): DTGVSQNPRHKITKRGQNVTFRCDPISEHNRLYWYRQTLGQGPEFLTYFQNEAQLEKSRLLSDRFSAERPKGSFSTLEIQRTEQGDSAMYLCASSLAPGVVGYTFGSGTRLTVV.

The chain is built from TRBV15 and TRBJ1-1, with TRBD1 as a possible D gene (5 bases). V was trimmed by 2 bases and J by 8 bases, leaving 9 bases between them. The CDR3 covers 12 residues. Per germline, CDR1 LNHNV and CDR2 YYDKDF (reference sequence). The CDR3 region has the DNA TGTGCCACCAGCAGATCAGGGACGGAAGCTTTCTTT. Amino acid sequence: CATSRSGTEAFF.

The rearrangement joins TRBV28 to TRBJ2-7; 7 bases agree with TRBD2. Germline values: CDR1 MDHEN, CDR2 SYDVKM. This CDR3 spans 15 amino acids. V shed 0 bases and J 0 bases; nucleotides not matched to a gene: 2. The CDR3: CASSLWRGSSYEQYF. Written as DNA, the CDR3 is TGTGCCAGCAGTTTATGGCGCGGGAGCTCCTACGAGCAGTACTTC.

This clone was picked up one time. The V gene is TRBV14, the J gene TRBJ1-1; no firm D call. Trimming left V 0 bases short and J 4 bases short, with 15 bases between. This CDR3 has 16 residues. The germline V gene has CDR1 SGHDN and CDR2 FVKESK. The CDR3 sequence is CASSQDLGLSSTEAFF. For the CDR3, the DNA is TGTGCCAGCAGCCAAGATTTGGGCCTATCAAGCACTGAAGCTTTCTTT.

V and J are TRBV30 and TRBJ2-1; tentative D call: TRBD2 (6 bases). The CDR3 totals 13 residues. The V gene lost 1 base and the J gene lost 5 bases, with 9 bases spanning the gap. Germline V gives CDR1 GTSNPN, CDR2 SVGIG (reference sequence). In nucleotides, the CDR3 is TGTGCCTGGAGTGCCGGGGGACACAATGAGCAGTTCTTC. Its protein is CAWSAGGHNEQFF.

The chain employs TRBV4-1 and TRBJ2-4, with 11 bases fitting TRBD2. This CDR3 has 18 amino acids. V dropped 3 bases and J dropped 2; count of bases not matched to a gene: 9. Germline V lookup: CDR1 MGHRA, CDR2 YSYEKL. The CDR3: CASSHPFRLAGSKNIQYF. For the CDR3, the DNA is TGCGCCAGCAGCCACCCATTCCGACTAGCGGGGTCCAAAAACATTCAGTACTTC.

In this sample, this clone turned up a few times. This chain joins TRBV19 and TRBJ2-2; possibly TRBD1 for D (5 bases). Germline V gene sequence: CDR1 LNHDA, CDR2 SQIVND (reference sequence). The V gene lost 7 bases and the J gene lost 1 base, with 16 bases spanning the gap. This CDR3 contains 16 residues. The CDR3 DNA follows: TGTGCCAGTACTCTCCTCCCAGGGTTGAACACCGGGGAGCTGTTTTTT. The encoded protein is CASTLLPGLNTGELFF.

The chain uses TRBV7-9 and TRBJ1-2, with D possibly matching TRBD1 (5 bases). Trimming shortened V by 1 base and J by 7 bases, and 7 bases separated the two germline ends. The CDR3 spans 12 residues. Germline loops: CDR1 SEHNR, CDR2 FQNEAQ (reference sequence). CDR3 DNA: TGTGCCAGCAGCTTAGAGCAGGGTGGCTACACCTTC. Protein sequence: CASSLEQGGYTF. Drawing the rest from reference TRBV7-9 and TRBJ1-2, the complete variable domain is DTGVSQNPRHKITKRGQNVTFRCDPISEHNRLYWYRQTLGQGPEFLTYFQNEAQLEKSRLLSDRFSAERPKGSFSTLEIQRTEQGDSAMYLCASSLEQGGYTFGSGTRLTVV.

This clone appeared a single time. The chain combines TRBV7-2 with TRBJ2-5, with TRBD2 matching over 12 bases. The CDR3 sequence is 16 residues long. Trimming cost V 5 bases and J 1 base; bases outside gene matches: 5. Looked up from germline, CDR1 is SGHTA and CDR2 is FQGNSA. The CDR3 nucleotides are TGTGCCAGCAGCCTAAGGACTAGCGGGGTCCAAGAGACCCAGTACTTC. Translated: CASSLRTSGVQETQYF.

This clone was seen more than once but under ten times. Other DNA variants within this sample encode the same CDR3. The V and J genes are TRBV29-1 and TRBJ1-5; TRBD1 is a possible D gene (6 bases). V lost 4 bases to trimming and J lost 4 bases, with 8 bases between them. This CDR3 is built from 12 residues. From germline, CDR1 is SQVTM and CDR2 ANQGSEA. CDR3 protein: CSVGQGNQPQHF. CDR3 DNA: TGCAGCGTTGGGCAGGGGAATCAGCCCCAGCATTTT.

The chain couples TRBV6-5 to TRBJ2-3; D perhaps matches TRBD2 (7 bases). Germline loops: CDR1 MNHEY, CDR2 SVGAGI. CDR3 length: 14 residues. Trimming took 2 bases from V and 10 from J, leaving 16 bases between them. The CDR3 region has the DNA TGTGCCAGCAGTTACGGTGCGGGGGCTGGGTCGCAGTATTTT. Residues: CASSYGAGAGSQYF.

V usage is TRBV2 and J usage is TRBJ2-3; TRBD2 is a possible D gene (5 bases). The CDR3 has 11 amino acids. V lost 5 bases and J 14 bases, leaving 14 bases between the germline ends. Germline V gene data show CDR1 as SNHLY and CDR2 as FYNNEI. In nucleotides, the CDR3 is TGTGCCAGCAGTTATAGCGCCGAGCTGTATTTT. This codes for CASSYSAELYF.

The table lists this clone with a few counts. The chain combines TRBV27 with TRBJ1-5; D gene unclear. V lost 2 bases and J 0 bases, leaving 5 bases between the germline ends. The CDR3 totals 14 residues. Per the germline V gene, CDR1 is MNHEY and CDR2 is SMNVEV (reference sequence). CDR3 nucleotide sequence: TGTGCCAGCAGTTTAAAGAGTAGCAATCAGCCCCAGCATTTT. This codes for CASSLKSSNQPQHF.

This clone turned up a few times. This chain links TRBV28 with TRBJ2-2; D gene uncertain. There are 14 residues in the CDR3. The V gene's germline CDR1 is MDHEN and CDR2 SYDVKM. V shed 7 bases and J shed 2 bases, with 11 bases lying between them. For the CDR3, the DNA is TGTGCCAGCATCTTAGGGCAAAACACCGGGGAGCTGTTTTTT. Translation: CASILGQNTGELFF.

The V gene is TRBV19, the J gene TRBJ2-6; D perhaps matches TRBD1 (6 bases). V shed 4 bases and J shed 0 bases, with 7 bases lying between them. This CDR3 region has 15 residues. Germline V CDR1 and CDR2: LNHDA, SQIVND (reference sequence). CDR3 sequence (DNA): TGTGCCAGTAGTAAAGGGGGCTCTGGGGCCAACGTCCTGACTTTC. As protein: CASSKGGSGANVLTF.

The V and J genes are TRBV4-1 and TRBJ1-6; D not resolved. The CDR3 is 14 amino acids. Trimming shortened V by 7 bases and J by 2 bases, and 9 bases separated the two germline ends. Germline assignment: CDR1 MGHRA and CDR2 YSYEKL. The CDR3 region is CASKDGTYNSPLHF. The CDR3 DNA is TGCGCCAGCAAGGACGGGACCTATAATTCACCCCTCCACTTT.

Only a few counts were recorded for this clone. The V and J genes are TRBV2 and TRBJ2-5; TRBD1 matches at 12 bases. Germline CDR1 is SNHLY and CDR2 is FYNNEI. Trimming cost V 4 bases and J 5 bases; bases outside gene matches: 5. The CDR3 contains 15 residues. The CDR3 nucleotides are TGTGCCAGCAGTGCGGGACAGGGGGCATATGAGACCCAGTACTTC. Protein: CASSAGQGAYETQYF.

The chain joins TRBV4-1 to TRBJ2-5; D possibly corresponds to TRBD1 (6 bases). Germline assignment: CDR1 MGHRA and CDR2 YSYEKL. The V gene lost 0 bases and the J gene lost 5 bases, with 13 bases spanning the gap. CDR3 length: 15 residues. The CDR3 DNA sequence: TGCGCCAGCAGCCAAGATCCCCAGGGGATGGAGACCCAGTACTTC. Translating it yields CASSQDPQGMETQYF.

The chain is built from TRBV4-3 and TRBJ2-3, with TRBD2 matching over 8 bases. Germline CDR1 is LGHNA and CDR2 is YSLEER. The CDR3 contains 15 residues. V dropped 3 bases and J dropped 3; count of bases not matched to a gene: 5. This CDR3 reads CASSHGRGVTDTQYF. DNA for the CDR3: TGCGCCAGCAGCCACGGGCGGGGGGTAACAGATACGCAGTATTTT.

The J gene is TRBJ2-7, the V gene TRBV19; 10 nucleotides agree with TRBD1. With 5 bases clipped from V and 1 base from J, the junction kept 5 bases outside the gene matches. The V gene's germline CDR1 is LNHDA and CDR2 SQIVND (reference sequence). This CDR3 contains 15 residues. As DNA, the CDR3 is TGTGCCAGTAGTCCACGGACAGGGGGGTCCTACGAGCAGTACTTC. This codes for CASSPRTGGSYEQYF.

V gene TRBV5-1 combines with J gene TRBJ2-2; TRBD2 might be the D (6 bases). This CDR3 spans 18 amino acids. V was trimmed by 1 base and J by 6 bases, leaving 22 bases between them. Germline V gives CDR1 SGHRS, CDR2 YFSETQ. Here the CDR3 reads CASSLWGDRSPGAGELFF. The DNA of the CDR3 is TGCGCCAGCAGCTTGTGGGGGGACCGCAGTCCGGGCGCCGGGGAGCTGTTTTTT.

This clone was recorded a few times. The genes are TRBV5-1 and TRBJ1-3; 11 bases map to TRBD1. The CDR3 consists of 14 residues. The J segment lost 6 bases and the V segment lost 6 bases, leaving 5 bases of the junction unmatched. The germline CDR1 and CDR2 sequences are SGHRS and YFSETQ. CDR3 nucleotides: TGCGCCAGCACCCGGACAGGGGGCGAAAACACCATATATTTT. This sequence encodes CASTRTGGENTIYF.

This clone was found once. The rearrangement links TRBV14 to TRBJ2-2; a weak D match, TRBD1 (5 bases). The germline V and J ends were trimmed by 4 bases and 1 base, with 13 bases remaining between them. The length of the CDR3 is 16 residues. Germline V gene lookup returns CDR1 SGHDN and CDR2 FVKESK. The CDR3: CASSPRTIRNTGELFF. The CDR3 bases are TGTGCCAGCAGCCCAAGGACAATAAGGAACACCGGGGAGCTGTTTTTT.

This clone has a handful of counts. The J gene is TRBJ2-2, the V gene TRBV5-6; D is unclear. This CDR3 contains 14 residues. Germline assignment: CDR1 SGHDT and CDR2 YYEEEE. Trimming took 2 bases from V and 2 from J, leaving 7 bases between them. This CDR3 reads CASSFGPNTGELFF. CDR3 nucleotides: TGTGCCAGCAGCTTCGGGCCTAACACCGGGGAGCTGTTTTTT. Full variable domain (missing parts from reference TRBV5-6 and TRBJ2-2): DAGVTQSPTHLIKTRGQQVTLRCSPKSGHDTVSWYQQALGQGPQFIFQYYEEEERQRGNFPDRFSGHQFPNYSSELNVNALLLGDSALYLCASSFGPNTGELFFGEGSRLTVL.

The table lists this clone with a few counts. CDR3 in amino acids: CASSLNRGLGTDTQYF. The CDR3, as DNA: TGTGCCAGCAGCTTGAACAGGGGGCTGGGCACAGATACGCAGTATTTT. V is TRBV14 and J is TRBJ2-3; 9 bases are a match to TRBD1. The CDR3 length is 16 residues. Per germline, CDR1 SGHDN and CDR2 FVKESK. Germline trimming cut 5 bases from V and 1 base from J; bases unmatched to any gene: 7. The full variable domain, rest sourced from reference TRBV14 and TRBJ2-3, is EAGVTQFPSHSVIEKGQTVTLRCDPISGHDNLYWYRRVMGKEIKFLLHFVKESKQDESGMPNNRFLAERTGGTYSTLKVQPAELEDSGVYFCASSLNRGLGTDTQYFGPGTRLTVL.